This T cell receptor (beta chain) derives from a study of CD8+CD57+ T cells in acquired aplastic anemia. Genomic DNA served as template for TCR beta VDJ and CDR3 profiling. One entry per CDR3 protein, called by TCRdb with MiXCR from the reads. The sample yields around 230,000 distinct CDR3 sequences, approximately 57% seen once. Germline V gene lookup returns CDR1 LNHDA and CDR2 SQIVND (reference sequence). The CDR3 consists of 14 residues. With 10 bases removed from V and 0 bases from J, the gap between germline ends came to 13 bases. This clonotype has only one observation. The TCR comes from a human donor in good health. The sample taken for sequencing was sorted CD4+, CD8+, or CD8+CD57+ T cells (not recorded which) from PBMCs. The chain recombines TRBV19 with TRBJ1-3; unclear D gene. For the CDR3, the DNA is TGTGCCACACTGGGCGATCGCTCTGGAAACACCATATATTTT. Its translation is CATLGDRSGNTIYF.